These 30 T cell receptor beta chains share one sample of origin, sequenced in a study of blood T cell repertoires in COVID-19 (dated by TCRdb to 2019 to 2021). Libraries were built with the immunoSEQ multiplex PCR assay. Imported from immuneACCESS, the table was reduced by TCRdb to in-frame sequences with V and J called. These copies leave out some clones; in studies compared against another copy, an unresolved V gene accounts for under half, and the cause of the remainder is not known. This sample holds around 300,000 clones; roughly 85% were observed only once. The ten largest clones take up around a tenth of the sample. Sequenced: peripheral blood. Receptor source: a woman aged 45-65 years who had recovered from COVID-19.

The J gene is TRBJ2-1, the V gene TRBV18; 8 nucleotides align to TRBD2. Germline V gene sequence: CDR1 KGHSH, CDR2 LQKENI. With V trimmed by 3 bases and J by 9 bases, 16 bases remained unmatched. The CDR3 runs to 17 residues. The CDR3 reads CASSPGLTTSAGGEQFF. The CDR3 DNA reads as TGTGCCAGCTCACCGGGACTCACGACTAGCGCCGGTGGTGAGCAGTTCTTC.

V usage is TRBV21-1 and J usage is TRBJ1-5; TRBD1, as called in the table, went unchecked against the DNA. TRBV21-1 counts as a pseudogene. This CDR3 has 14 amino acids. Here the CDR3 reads CASSGTGGFQPQHF. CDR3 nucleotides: TGTGCCAGCAGCGGAACAGGGGGCTTCCAGCCCCAGCATTTT.

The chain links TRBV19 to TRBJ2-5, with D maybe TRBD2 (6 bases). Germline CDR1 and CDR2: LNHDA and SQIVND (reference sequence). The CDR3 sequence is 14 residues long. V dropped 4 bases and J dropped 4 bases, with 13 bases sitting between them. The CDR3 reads CASSSSATRETQYF. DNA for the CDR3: TGTGCCAGTAGTAGCTCCGCGACTAGAGAGACCCAGTACTTC.

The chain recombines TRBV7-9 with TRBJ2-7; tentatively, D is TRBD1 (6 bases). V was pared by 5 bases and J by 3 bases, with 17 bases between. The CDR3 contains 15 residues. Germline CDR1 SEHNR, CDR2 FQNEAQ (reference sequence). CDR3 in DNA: TGTGCCAGCAGCCCTTCGGACAGAAATTACTACGAGCAGTACTTC. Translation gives CASSPSDRNYYEQYF.

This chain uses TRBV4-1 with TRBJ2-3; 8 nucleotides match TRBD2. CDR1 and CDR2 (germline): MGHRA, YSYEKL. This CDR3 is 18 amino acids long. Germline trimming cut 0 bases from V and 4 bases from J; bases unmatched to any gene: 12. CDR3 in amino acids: CASSQDRGGTRRPDTQYF. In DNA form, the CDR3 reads TGCGCCAGCAGCCAAGATCGGGGTGGGACTAGGCGGCCAGATACGCAGTATTTT.

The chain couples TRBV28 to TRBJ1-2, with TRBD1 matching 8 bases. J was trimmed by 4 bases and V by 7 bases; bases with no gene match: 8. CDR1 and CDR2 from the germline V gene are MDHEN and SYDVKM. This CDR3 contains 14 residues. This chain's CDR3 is CASTTADRAYGYTF. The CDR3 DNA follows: TGTGCCAGCACCACCGCGGACAGGGCCTATGGCTACACCTTC.

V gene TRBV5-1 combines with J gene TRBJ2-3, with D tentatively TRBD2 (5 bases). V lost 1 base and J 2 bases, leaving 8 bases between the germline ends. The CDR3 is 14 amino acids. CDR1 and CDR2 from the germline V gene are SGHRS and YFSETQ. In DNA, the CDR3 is TGCGCCAGCAGCTTGCGGGGAACCACAGATACGCAGTATTTT. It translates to CASSLRGTTDTQYF.

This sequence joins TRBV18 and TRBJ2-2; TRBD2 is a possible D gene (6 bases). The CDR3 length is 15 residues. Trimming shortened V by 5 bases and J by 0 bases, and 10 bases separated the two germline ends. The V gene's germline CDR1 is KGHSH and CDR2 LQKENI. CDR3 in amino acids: CASSTGTPNTGELFF. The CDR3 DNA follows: TGTGCCAGCTCAACCGGGACTCCGAACACCGGGGAGCTGTTTTTT.

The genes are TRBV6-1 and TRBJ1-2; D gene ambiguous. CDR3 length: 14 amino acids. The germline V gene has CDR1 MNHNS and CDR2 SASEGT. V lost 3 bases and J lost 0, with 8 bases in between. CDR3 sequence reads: CASSDRLANYGYTF. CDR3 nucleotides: TGTGCCAGCAGTGACAGGTTAGCTAACTATGGCTACACCTTC.

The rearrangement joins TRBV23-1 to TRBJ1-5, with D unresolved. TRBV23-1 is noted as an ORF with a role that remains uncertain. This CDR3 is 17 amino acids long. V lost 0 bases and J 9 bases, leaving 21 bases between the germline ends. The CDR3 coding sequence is TGCGCCAGCAGTCAATCGGGTCCCAGAGGCGGGGTCTCGCCCCAGCATTTT. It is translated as CASSQSGPRGGVSPQHF.

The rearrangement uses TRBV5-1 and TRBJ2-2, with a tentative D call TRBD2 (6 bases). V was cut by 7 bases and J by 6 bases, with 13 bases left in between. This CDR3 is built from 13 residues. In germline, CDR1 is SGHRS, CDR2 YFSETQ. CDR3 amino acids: CASGRAGPGELFF. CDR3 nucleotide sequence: TGCGCCAGCGGCCGCGCGGGGCCCGGGGAGCTGTTTTTT.

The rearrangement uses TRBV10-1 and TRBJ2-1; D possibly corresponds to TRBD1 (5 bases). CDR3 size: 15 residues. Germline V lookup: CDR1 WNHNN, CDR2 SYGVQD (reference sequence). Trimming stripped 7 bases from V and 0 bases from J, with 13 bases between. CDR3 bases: TGCGCCAGCATCCGACAGAGGAGCTCCTACAATGAGCAGTTCTTC. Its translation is CASIRQRSSYNEQFF.

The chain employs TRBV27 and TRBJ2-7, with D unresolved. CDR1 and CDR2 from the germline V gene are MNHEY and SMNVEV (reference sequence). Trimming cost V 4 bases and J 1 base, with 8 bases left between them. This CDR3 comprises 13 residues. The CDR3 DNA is TGTGCCAGCAGTTGGCAGGTGTCCTACGAGCAGTACTTC. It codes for CASSWQVSYEQYF.

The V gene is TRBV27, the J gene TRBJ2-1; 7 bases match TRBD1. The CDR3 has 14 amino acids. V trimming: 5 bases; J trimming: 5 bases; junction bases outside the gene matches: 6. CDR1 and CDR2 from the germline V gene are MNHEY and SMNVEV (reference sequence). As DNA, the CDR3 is TGTGCCAGCAGTACCCGGGACAGACACAATGAGCAGTTCTTC. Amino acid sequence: CASSTRDRHNEQFF.

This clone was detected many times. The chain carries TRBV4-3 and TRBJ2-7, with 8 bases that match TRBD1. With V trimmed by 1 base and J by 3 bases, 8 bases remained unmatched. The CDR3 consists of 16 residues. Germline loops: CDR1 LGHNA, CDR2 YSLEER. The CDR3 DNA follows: TGCGCCAGCAGCCAAGCCCGTAGTGACAGGGGCTACGAGCAGTACTTC. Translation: CASSQARSDRGYEQYF.

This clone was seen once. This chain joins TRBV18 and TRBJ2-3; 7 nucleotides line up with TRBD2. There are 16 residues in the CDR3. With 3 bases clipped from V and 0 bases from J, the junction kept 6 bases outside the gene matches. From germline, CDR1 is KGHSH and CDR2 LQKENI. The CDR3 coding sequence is TGTGCCAGCTCACCCACGGGGGGATCTAGCACAGATACGCAGTATTTT. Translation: CASSPTGGSSTDTQYF.

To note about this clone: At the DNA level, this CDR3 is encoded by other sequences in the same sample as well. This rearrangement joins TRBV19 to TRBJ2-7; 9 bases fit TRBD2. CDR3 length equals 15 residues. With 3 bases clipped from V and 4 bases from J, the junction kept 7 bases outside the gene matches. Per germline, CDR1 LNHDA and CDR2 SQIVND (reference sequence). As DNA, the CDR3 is TGTGCCAGTAGTATCTGGGCTAGCGGGACTTACGAGCAGTACTTC. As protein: CASSIWASGTYEQYF.

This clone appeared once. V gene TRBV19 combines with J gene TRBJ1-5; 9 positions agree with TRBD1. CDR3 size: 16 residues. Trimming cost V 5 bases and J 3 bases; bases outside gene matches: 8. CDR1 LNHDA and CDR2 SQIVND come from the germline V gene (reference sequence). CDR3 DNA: TGTGCCAGTAGTGAAAGAACAGGGGGCCCCAATCAGCCCCAGCATTTT. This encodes CASSERTGGPNQPQHF.

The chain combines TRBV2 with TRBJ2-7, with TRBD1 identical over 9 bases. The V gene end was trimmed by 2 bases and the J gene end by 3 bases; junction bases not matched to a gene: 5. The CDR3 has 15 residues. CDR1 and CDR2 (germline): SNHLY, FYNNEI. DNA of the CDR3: TGTGCCAGCAGTGAAACCGGGACAGGGATCTACGAGCAGTACTTC. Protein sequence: CASSETGTGIYEQYF.

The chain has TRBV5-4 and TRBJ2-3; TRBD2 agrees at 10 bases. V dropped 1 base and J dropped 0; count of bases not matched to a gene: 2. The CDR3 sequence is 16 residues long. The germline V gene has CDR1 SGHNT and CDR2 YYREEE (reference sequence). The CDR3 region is CASSLRSGRSTDTQYF. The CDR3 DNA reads TGTGCCAGCAGCTTGCGTAGCGGGAGGAGCACAGATACGCAGTATTTT.

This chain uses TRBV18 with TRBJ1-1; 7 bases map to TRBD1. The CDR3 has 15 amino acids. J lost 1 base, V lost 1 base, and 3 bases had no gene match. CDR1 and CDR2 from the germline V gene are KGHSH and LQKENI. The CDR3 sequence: CASSPQGARNTEAFF. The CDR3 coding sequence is TGTGCCAGCTCACCACAGGGGGCGCGGAACACTGAAGCTTTCTTT.

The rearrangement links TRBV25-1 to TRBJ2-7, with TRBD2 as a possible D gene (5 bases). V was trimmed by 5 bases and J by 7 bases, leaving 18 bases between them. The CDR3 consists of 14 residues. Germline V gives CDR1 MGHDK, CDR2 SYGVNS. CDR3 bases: TGTGCCAGCAGTTCCCCCGCCGGGGTGGATGAGCAGTACTTC. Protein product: CASSSPAGVDEQYF.

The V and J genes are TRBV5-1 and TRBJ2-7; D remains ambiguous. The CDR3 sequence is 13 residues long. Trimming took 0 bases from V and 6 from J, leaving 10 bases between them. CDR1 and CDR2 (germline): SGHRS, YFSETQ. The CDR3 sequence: CASSLDSFGEQYF. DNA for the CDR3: TGCGCCAGCAGCTTGGACAGCTTTGGCGAGCAGTACTTC.

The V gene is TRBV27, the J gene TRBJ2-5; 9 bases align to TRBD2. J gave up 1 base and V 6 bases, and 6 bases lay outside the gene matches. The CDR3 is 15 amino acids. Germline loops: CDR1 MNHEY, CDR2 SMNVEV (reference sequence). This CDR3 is CASSPGREGQETQYF. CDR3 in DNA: TGTGCCAGCAGCCCGGGGCGGGAGGGCCAAGAGACCCAGTACTTC.

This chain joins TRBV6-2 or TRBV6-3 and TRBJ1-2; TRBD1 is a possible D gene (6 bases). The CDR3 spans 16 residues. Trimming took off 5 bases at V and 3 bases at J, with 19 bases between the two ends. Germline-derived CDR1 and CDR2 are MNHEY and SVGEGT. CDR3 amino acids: CASSHRRDTLHYGYTF. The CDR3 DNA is TGTGCCAGCAGTCACCGCCGGGACACCCTGCACTATGGCTACACCTTC.

The CDR3 reads CASSLVGAEQYF. The DNA of the CDR3 is TGTGCCAGCAGCTTAGTAGGGGCGGAGCAGTACTTC. The J gene is TRBJ2-7, the V gene TRBV7-2; a possible D gene is TRBD1 (5 bases). V was trimmed by 1 base and J by 7 bases, leaving 8 bases between them. Germline values: CDR1 SGHTA, CDR2 FQGNSA. This CDR3 has 12 amino acids.

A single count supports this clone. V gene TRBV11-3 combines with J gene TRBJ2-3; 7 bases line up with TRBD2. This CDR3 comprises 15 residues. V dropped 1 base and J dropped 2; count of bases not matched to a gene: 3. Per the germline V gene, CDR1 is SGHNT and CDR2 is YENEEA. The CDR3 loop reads CASSLAAGNTDTQYF. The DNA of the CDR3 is TGTGCCAGCAGCTTAGCAGCGGGAAACACAGATACGCAGTATTTT.

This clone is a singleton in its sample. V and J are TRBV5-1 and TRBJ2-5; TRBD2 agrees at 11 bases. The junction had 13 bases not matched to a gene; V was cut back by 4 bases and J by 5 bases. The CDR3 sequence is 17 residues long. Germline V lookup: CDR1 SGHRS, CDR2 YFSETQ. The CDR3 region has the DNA TGCGCCAGCAGCGCGTATGGTGCTAGCGGGGGGATGGAGACCCAGTACTTC. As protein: CASSAYGASGGMETQYF.

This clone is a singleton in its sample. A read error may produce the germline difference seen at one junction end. CDR3 DNA: TGCGCCAGCAGCTTGGGACAGAATAACTCACCCCTCCACTTT. Amino acids: CASSLGQNNSPLHF. J is TRBJ1-6 and V is TRBV5-1, with D perhaps TRBD1 (5 bases). The CDR3 contains 14 residues. The germline CDR1 and CDR2 sequences are SGHRS and YFSETQ.

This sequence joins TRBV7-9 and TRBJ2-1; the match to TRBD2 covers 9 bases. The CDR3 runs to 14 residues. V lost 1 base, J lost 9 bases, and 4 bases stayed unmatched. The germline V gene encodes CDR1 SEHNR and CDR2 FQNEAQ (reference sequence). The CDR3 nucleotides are TGTGCCAGCAGCTTAGGCGGGGGGGCCGGTGAGCAGTTCTTC. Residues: CASSLGGGAGEQFF.